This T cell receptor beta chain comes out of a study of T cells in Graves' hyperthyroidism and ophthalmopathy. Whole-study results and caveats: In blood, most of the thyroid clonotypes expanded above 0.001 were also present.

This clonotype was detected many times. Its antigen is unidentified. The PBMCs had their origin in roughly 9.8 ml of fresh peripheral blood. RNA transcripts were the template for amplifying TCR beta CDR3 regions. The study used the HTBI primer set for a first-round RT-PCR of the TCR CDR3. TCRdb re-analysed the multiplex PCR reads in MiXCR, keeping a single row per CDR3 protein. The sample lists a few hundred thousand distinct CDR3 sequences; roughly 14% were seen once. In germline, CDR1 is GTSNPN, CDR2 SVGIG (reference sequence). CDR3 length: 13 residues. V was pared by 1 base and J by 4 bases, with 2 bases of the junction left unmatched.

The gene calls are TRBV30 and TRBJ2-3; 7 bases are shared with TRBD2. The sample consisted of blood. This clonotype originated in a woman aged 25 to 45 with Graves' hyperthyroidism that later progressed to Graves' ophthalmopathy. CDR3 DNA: TGTGCCTGGAGTGGCGGGAGCGCAGATACGCAGTATTTT. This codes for CAWSGGSADTQYF.